This T cell receptor (beta chain) was found in a study of radiotherapy plus CTLA-4 blockade in lung cancer. V gave up 1 base and J gave up 0 bases; unmatched junction bases: 3. The CDR3 loop spans 16 amino acids. Germline V CDR1 and CDR2: LNHDA, SQIVND (reference sequence). The repertoire was sequenced with immunoSEQ multiplex PCR; TCRdb's copy has only in-frame clones and lacks some. This sample has approximately 67,000 clones, with around 86% found just once. The clonotype comes from a human donor with non-small cell lung cancer who had a partial response to radiotherapy plus ipilimumab. Sequencing used peripheral blood, obtained from a patient treated with radiotherapy plus ipilimumab. The chain uses TRBV19 and TRBJ2-4; 7 bases fit TRBD1. In nucleotides, the CDR3 is TGTGCCAGTAGTATAGGGACAGGCCGAGCCAAAAACATTCAGTACTTC. It translates to CASSIGTGRAKNIQYF.